This T cell receptor beta chain was observed in a study of blood T cell repertoires in COVID-19. Study context: Some COVID-19 samples were acute and others convalescent; all came from the United States, Italy and Spain.

Per germline, CDR1 SQVTM and CDR2 ANQGSEA. Unmatched junction bases numbered 6, after V lost 3 bases and J lost 6 bases. CDR3 length equals 13 residues. Method: immunoSEQ multiplex PCR; TCRdb's copy keeps in-frame clones and lacks some. The repertoire has roughly 230,000 clones, under 90% of them found once; the top ten carry about 10%. Sequencing was performed on peripheral blood. The chain uses TRBV29-1 and TRBJ1-2; 8 positions match TRBD1. This receptor was obtained from a woman of 80 years or more with COVID-19, enrolled during active disease. In DNA, the CDR3 is TGCAGCGTTGAGACAGGGGTCTTAGATGGCTACACCTTC. Translated: CSVETGVLDGYTF.